This TCR beta chain was found in a study of T cell repertoires in cytomegalovirus infection. Study context: Recently identified HLA-C-restricted CMV epitopes and well-studied HLA-B-restricted CMV epitopes were used by the study. Indicated by public TCR beta signatures were CMV infection and matching HLA type. Whole-study results and caveats: Carriage of CMV together with the relevant HLA was identifiable through cumulative public TCR beta family frequency. HLA-C-restricted CMV clonotypes gave the most frequent clonotype in two of eight donors.

Germline lookup yields CDR1 KGHSH and CDR2 LQKENI. This CDR3 comprises 16 residues. V was cut by 6 bases and J by 6 bases, with 21 bases left in between. This clonotype has at least ten counts. Its target is not known. TCRdb redid the calling of the reads with MiXCR, one entry per CDR3 protein. Counted here are approximately 260,000 distinct CDR3 sequences, roughly a fifth occurring once; the ten biggest clones make up about 21%. The sample here was cultured PBMCs, taken from culture after CMV antigen stimulation. This chain links TRBV18 with TRBJ2-1; a possible D gene is TRBD2 (6 bases). The source is a human donor in good health (CMV status not recorded). Some clones in this sample may be carry-over from other donors' samples. CDR3 sequence: CASSSTGTGRLNEQFF. In DNA, the CDR3 is TGTGCCAGCTCTTCCACCGGGACTGGTCGCCTCAATGAGCAGTTCTTC.